A single sample gave rise to the 6 T cell receptor beta chains below, sequenced in a study of cytomegalovirus exposure and HLA in healthy donors. Measured with immunoSEQ multiplex PCR; TCRdb has only the in-frame clones, and not every one. The sample lists some 99,000 clones, roughly 86% occurring once. The sample was PBMCs. The receptors were sampled from a young woman in good health and CMV-seronegative.

The chain carries TRBV5-4 and TRBJ2-7, with D maybe TRBD1 (6 bases). Germline V gene lookup returns CDR1 SGHNT and CDR2 YYREEE (reference sequence). The CDR3 contains 14 residues. Trimming removed 1 base at V and 5 bases at J, with 13 bases between. Here the CDR3 reads CASSLRGLGDEQYF. CDR3 bases: TGTGCCAGCAGCTTGAGGGGGTTGGGCGACGAGCAGTACTTC.

The CDR3 DNA sequence: TGCAGCTCACGGGGACAGGGGGACACCGGGGAGCTGTTTTTT. Translation gives CSSRGQGDTGELFF. This chain connects TRBV29-1 to TRBJ2-2, with 11 bases lining up with TRBD1. The CDR3 totals 14 residues. With 8 bases clipped from V and 3 bases from J, the junction kept 5 bases outside the gene matches. Germline CDR1 SQVTM, CDR2 ANQGSEA.

CDR3 in amino acids: CASSSYQASGANVLTF. The CDR3 region has the DNA TGTGCCAGCAGTAGCTATCAGGCATCTGGGGCCAACGTCCTGACTTTC. The chain links TRBV27 to TRBJ2-6; no firm D call. Trimming cost V 5 bases and J 1 base, with 12 bases left between them. Germline CDR1 MNHEY, CDR2 SMNVEV (reference sequence). The CDR3 is made up of 16 amino acids.

V usage is TRBV6-1 and J usage is TRBJ1-4; weak D call: TRBD1 (6 bases). Germline CDR1 and CDR2: MNHNS and SASEGT. This CDR3 is built from 15 residues. The V end lost 0 bases, the J end lost 7 bases, and 12 bases lay between the germline ends. CDR3 in DNA: TGTGCCAGCAGTGAAGCAGGACAGATCGGTGAAAAACTGTTTTTT. Protein product: CASSEAGQIGEKLFF.

J is TRBJ2-3 and V is TRBV9; 7 bases align to TRBD2. Trimming removed 3 bases from V and 5 bases from J; junction bases left unmatched: 12. Per the germline V gene, CDR1 is SGDLS and CDR2 is YYNGEE. CDR3 length: 16 residues. The CDR3 DNA is TGTGCCAGCAGCGCAGGGAAGGACTGGGAGGGAGATACGCAGTATTTT. It is translated as CASSAGKDWEGDTQYF.

The chain carries TRBV6-4 and TRBJ2-3, with TRBD2 matching over 7 bases. In germline, CDR1 is MRHNA, CDR2 SNTAGT. There are 15 residues in the CDR3. With 11 bases clipped from V and 3 bases from J, the junction kept 14 bases outside the gene matches. In DNA form, the CDR3 reads TGTGCCTCGGAGAGCGGGGAAACACATACAGATACGCAGTATTTT. Translation: CASESGETHTDTQYF.